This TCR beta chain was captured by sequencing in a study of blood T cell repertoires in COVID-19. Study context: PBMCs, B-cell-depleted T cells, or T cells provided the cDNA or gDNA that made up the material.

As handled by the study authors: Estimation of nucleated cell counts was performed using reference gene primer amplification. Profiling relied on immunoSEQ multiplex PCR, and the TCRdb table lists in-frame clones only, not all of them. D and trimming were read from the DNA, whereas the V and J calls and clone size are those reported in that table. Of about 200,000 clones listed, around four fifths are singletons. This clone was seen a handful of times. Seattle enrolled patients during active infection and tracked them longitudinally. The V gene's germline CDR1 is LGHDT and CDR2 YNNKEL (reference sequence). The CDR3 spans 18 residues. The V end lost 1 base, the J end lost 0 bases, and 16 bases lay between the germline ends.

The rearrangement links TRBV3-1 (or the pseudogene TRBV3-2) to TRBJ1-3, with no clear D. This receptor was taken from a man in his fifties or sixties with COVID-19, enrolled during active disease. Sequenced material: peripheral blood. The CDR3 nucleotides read TGTGCCAGCAGCCAAGGTGGGCGTCAACGATCCTCTGGAAACACCATATATTTT. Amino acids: CASSQGGRQRSSGNTIYF.